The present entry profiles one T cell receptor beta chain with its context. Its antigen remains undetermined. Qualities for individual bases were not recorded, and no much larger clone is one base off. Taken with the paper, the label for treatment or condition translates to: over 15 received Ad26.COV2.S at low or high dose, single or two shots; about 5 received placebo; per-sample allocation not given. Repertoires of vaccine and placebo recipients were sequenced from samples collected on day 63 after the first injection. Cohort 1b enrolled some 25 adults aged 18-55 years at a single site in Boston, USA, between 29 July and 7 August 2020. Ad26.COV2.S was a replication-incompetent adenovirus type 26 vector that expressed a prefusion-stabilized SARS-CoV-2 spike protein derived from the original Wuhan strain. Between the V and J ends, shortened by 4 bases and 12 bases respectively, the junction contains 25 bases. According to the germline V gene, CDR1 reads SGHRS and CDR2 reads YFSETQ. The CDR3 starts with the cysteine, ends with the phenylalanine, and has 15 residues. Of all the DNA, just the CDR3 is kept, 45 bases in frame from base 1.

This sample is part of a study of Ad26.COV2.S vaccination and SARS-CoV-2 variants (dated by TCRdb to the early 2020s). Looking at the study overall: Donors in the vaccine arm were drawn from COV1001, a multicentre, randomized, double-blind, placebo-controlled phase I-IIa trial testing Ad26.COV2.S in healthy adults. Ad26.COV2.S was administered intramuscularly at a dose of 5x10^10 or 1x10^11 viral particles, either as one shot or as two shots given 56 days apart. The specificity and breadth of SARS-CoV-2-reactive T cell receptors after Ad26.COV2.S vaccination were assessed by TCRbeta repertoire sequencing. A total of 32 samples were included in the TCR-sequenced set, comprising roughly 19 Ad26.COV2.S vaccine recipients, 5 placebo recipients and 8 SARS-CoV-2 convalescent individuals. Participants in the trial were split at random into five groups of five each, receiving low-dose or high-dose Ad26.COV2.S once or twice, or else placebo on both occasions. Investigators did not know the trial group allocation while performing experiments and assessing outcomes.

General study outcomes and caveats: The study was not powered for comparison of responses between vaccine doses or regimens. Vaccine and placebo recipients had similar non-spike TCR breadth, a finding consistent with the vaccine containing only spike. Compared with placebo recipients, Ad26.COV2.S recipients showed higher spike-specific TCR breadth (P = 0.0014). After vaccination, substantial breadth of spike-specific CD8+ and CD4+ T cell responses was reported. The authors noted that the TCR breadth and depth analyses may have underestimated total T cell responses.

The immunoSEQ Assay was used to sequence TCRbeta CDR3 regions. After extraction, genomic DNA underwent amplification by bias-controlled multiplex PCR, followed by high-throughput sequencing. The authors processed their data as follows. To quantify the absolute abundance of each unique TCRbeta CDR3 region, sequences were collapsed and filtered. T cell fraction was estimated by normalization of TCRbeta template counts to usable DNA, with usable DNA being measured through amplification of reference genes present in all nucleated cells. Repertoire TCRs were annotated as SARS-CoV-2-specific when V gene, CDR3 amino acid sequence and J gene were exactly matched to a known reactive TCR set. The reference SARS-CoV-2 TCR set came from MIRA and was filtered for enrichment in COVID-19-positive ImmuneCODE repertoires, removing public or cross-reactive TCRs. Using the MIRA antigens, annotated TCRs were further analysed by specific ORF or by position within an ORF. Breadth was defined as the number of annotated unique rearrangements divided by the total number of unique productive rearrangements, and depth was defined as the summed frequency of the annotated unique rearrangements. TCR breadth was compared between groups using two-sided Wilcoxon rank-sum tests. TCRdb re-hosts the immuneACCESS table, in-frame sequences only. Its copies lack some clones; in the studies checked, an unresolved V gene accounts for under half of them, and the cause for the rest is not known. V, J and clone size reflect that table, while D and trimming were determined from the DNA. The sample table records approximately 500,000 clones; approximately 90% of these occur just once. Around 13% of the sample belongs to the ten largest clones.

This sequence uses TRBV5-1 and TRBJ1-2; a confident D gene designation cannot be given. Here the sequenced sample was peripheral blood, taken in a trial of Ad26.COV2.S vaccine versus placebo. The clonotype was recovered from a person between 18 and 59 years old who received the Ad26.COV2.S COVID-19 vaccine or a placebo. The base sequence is TGCGCCAGCAGCCCGGACGGTTCTGGCGGCCGGAGGAACACCTTC. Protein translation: CASSPDGSGGRRNTF.